The sample holds many counts of the clone carrying this TCR beta chain. Other DNA sequences from this sample encode an identical CDR3 as well. In replicate PCRs of unsorted PBMC, approximately 320 ng DNA, 31,000 or so T cell genomes, was used. Unsorted PBMC DNA was run through sequencing on ten immunoSEQ deep assay plates. TCRdb keeps only in-frame clones here, not all; method: immunoSEQ multiplex PCR. The table includes about 460,000 clones, approximately 77% detected once. This CDR3 region has 15 residues. Germline-derived CDR1 and CDR2 are KGHSH and LQKENI. Trimming removed 0 bases from V and 6 bases from J, with 12 bases in between. This entry comes from a study of shared clonotypes between healthy human individuals.

This receptor was obtained from a woman in her forties in good health. Some clones in this sample may be carry-over from other donors' samples. V is TRBV18 and J is TRBJ2-1; D gene unclear. The specimen was PBMCs. CDR3 amino acids: CASSPPSIDGNEQFF. For the CDR3, the DNA is TGTGCCAGCTCACCACCAAGCATTGACGGCAATGAGCAGTTCTTC.